This TCR beta chain emerged from a study of beta chain features in type 1 diabetes. Whole-study findings and limits: In cDNA sequencing, cells with high TCR expression could be over-represented. TCRB CDR3s from Type 1 diabetes patients were moderately but significantly shorter in all four CD4+ subsets. Reduced insertions and increased deletions marked VDJ junctions in type 1 diabetes patients.

About this clone: Its antigen is not known.

V was trimmed by 6 bases and J by 7 bases, leaving 18 bases between them. CDR3 length equals 14 residues. Germline assignment: CDR1 MDHEN and CDR2 SYDVKM. Every bit of the isolated RNA underwent reverse transcription, so sequencing read expressed TCRB transcripts. The protocol was immunoSEQ multiplex PCR, while the TCRdb copy is restricted to in-frame clones and leaves out a portion. Altogether about 360,000 clones are present, around 12% being singletons, with the ten largest covering 0.0095% to 0.011%. This clonotype was obtained from a young woman with type 1 diabetes. The material sequenced was naive CD4+ T cells from blood. The chain carries TRBV28 and TRBJ2-5, with D possibly matching TRBD2 (7 bases). This chain's CDR3 is CASRPSGGTGTQYF. CDR3 nucleotide sequence: TGTGCCAGCAGACCCTCGGGGGGCACGGGGACCCAGTACTTC.